This TCR beta chain came from a study of blood T cell repertoires in COVID-19. Study-level background: There were acute and convalescent COVID-19 samples, and they came from the United States, Italy and Spain. Sources were T cells, B-cell-depleted T cells, or PBMCs; the material itself was cDNA or gDNA.

The V end was cut by 5 bases, the J end by 6 bases, with 4 bases between. This CDR3 is 11 amino acids long. Under the authors' procedure: Reference gene primer amplification gave nucleated cell count estimates. Profiled with immunoSEQ multiplex PCR; TCRdb holds only in-frame clones, not every one. That table furnishes V, J and clone size, whereas the DNA furnished D and trimming. The sample holds approximately 260,000 clones, less than 85% seen once. The chain employs TRBV12-3 or TRBV12-4 and TRBJ2-2; D is unresolved. This TCR came from a man between 60 and 70 years old who had recovered from COVID-19. The specimen sequenced was peripheral blood. In DNA form, the CDR3 reads TGTGCCAGCAGTCCTCCCGGGGAGCTGTTTTTT. It codes for CASSPPGELFF.